This T cell receptor beta chain was profiled in a study of CD8 T cells in Susac syndrome. About this clonotype itself: Its cognate antigen is unknown.

Study results and caveats: Only a relatively small number of individuals were included in the TCR sequencing and HLA analysis.

TCR beta sequences were obtained from blood CD8+ and CD4+ T cells. TEMRA cells were FACS-enriched, while CD8+ and CD4+ T cells were negatively isolated. The CDR3 runs 14 residues. Germline values: CDR1 SEHNR, CDR2 FQNEAQ (reference sequence). Trimming took 4 bases from V and 4 from J; bases not matched to a gene: 4. When the RNA was reverse transcribed, random hexamers were used with an input of roughly 0.45 to 1 ug. Multiplex PCR with immunoSEQ amplified the TCR beta CDR3 across 54 Vbeta and 13 Jbeta. TCRdb re-analysed the immunoSEQ multiplex PCR reads in MiXCR, keeping a single row per CDR3 protein. The sample shows approximately 150,000 distinct CDR3 sequences, 94% of them seen only once.

This receptor was obtained from a human donor in good health. The sample was CD4+ T cells from PBMCs. The genes are TRBV7-9 and TRBJ1-5; 7 bases match TRBD1. In nucleotides, the CDR3 is TGTGCCAGCAGCTCGGACAGGTCAAATCAGCCCCAGCATTTT. This encodes CASSSDRSNQPQHF. The full variable domain, with the rest looked up from reference TRBV7-9 and TRBJ1-5, is DTGVSQNPRHKITKRGQNVTFRCDPISEHNRLYWYRQTLGQGPEFLTYFQNEAQLEKSRLLSDRFSAERPKGSFSTLEIQRTEQGDSAMYLCASSSDRSNQPQHFGDGTRLSIL.